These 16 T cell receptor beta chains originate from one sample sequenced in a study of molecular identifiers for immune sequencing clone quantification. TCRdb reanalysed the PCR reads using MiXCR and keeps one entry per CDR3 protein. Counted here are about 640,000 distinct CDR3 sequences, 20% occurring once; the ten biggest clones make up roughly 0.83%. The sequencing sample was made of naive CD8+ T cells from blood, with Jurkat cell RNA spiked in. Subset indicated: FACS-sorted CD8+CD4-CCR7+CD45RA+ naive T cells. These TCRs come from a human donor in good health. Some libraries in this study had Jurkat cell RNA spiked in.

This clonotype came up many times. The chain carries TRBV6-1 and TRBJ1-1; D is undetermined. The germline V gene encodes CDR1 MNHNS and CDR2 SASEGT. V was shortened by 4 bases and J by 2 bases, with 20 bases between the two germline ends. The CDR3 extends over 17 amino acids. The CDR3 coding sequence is TGTGCCAGCAGTGCATTTGCTCTTGTCCGGGTTAACACTGAAGCTTTCTTT. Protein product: CASSAFALVRVNTEAFF.

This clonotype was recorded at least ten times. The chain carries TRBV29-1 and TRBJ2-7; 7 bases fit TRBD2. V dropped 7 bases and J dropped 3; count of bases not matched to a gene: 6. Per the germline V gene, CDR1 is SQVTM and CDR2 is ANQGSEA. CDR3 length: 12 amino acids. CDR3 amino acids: CSARGVSYEQYF. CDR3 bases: TGCAGCGCTCGGGGGGTTAGCTACGAGCAGTACTTC.

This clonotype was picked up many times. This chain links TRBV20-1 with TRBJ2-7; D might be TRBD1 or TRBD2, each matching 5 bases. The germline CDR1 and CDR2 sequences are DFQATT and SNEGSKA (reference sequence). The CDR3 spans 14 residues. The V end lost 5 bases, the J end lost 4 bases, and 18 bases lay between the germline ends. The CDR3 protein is CSAVSGQGPYEQYF. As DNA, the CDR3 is TGCAGTGCTGTATCCGGGCAGGGACCGTACGAGCAGTACTTC.

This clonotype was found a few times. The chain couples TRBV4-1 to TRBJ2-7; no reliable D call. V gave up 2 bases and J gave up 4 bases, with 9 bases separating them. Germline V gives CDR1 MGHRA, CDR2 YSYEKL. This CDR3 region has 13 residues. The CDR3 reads CASSQQTGYEQYF. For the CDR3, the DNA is TGCGCCAGCAGCCAACAGACTGGATACGAGCAGTACTTC.

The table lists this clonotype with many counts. DNA for the CDR3: TGTGCCAGCAGCGGCGGGACTAGCGGGGCCTACGAGCAGTACTTC. Its translation: CASSGGTSGAYEQYF. V and J are TRBV2 and TRBJ2-7, with 13 positions matching TRBD2. The CDR3 contains 15 residues. Germline V gives CDR1 SNHLY, CDR2 FYNNEI. The ends lost 6 bases at V and 2 bases at J; junction bases unmatched: 4.

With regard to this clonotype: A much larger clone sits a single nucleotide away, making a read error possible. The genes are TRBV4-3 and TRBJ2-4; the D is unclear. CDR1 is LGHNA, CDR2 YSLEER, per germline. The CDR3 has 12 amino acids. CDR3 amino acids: CASSQGGNIQCF. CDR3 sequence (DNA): TGCGCCAGCAGCCAAGGAGGAAACATTCAGTGCTTC.

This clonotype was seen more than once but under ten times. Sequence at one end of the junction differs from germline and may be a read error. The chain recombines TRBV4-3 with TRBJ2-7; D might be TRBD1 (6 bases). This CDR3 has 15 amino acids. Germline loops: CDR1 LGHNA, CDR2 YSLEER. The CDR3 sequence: CASSQGSGDPYGQYF. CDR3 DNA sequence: TGCGCCAGCAGCCAAGGTTCAGGGGATCCCTACGGGCAGTACTTC.

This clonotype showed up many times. For the CDR3, the DNA is TGTGCCTCACAGGAGAATGAAAAACTGTTTTTT. Its translation: CASQENEKLFF. The V gene is TRBV7-9, the J gene TRBJ1-4; TRBD1 might be the D (5 bases). V dropped 11 bases and J dropped 5 bases, with 9 bases sitting between them. This CDR3 region has 11 residues. From germline, CDR1 is SEHNR and CDR2 FQNEAQ (reference sequence).

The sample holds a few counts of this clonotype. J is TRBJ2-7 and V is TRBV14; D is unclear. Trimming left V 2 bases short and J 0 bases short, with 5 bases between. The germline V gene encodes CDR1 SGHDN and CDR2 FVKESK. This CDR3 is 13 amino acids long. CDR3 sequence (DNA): TGTGCCAGCAGCCAACAAAGCTCCTACGAGCAGTACTTC. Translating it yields CASSQQSSYEQYF.

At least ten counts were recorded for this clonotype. CDR3 in DNA: TGTGCCAGCAGTGAGGTGCTTAAAACCTACGAGCAGTACTTC. This encodes CASSEVLKTYEQYF. The chain couples TRBV2 to TRBJ2-7; D remains unclear. The germline gives CDR1 SNHLY, CDR2 FYNNEI. The CDR3 sequence is 14 residues long. Between the trimmed V and J ends, which lost 3 bases and 2 bases, there was a span of 11 bases.

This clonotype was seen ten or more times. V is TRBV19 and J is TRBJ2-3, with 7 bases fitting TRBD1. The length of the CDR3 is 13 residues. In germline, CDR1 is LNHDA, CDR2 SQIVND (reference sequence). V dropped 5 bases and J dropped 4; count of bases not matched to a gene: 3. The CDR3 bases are TGTGCCAGTAGTGCTCAGGGGGCAGATACGCAGTATTTT. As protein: CASSAQGADTQYF.

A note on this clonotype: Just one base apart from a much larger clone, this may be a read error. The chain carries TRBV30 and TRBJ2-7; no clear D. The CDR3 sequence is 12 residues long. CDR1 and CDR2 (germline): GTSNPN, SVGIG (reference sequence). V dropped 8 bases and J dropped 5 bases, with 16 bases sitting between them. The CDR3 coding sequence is TGTGCCAGTAGTGCAAACAGCCACGAGCAGTACTTC. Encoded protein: CASSANSHEQYF.

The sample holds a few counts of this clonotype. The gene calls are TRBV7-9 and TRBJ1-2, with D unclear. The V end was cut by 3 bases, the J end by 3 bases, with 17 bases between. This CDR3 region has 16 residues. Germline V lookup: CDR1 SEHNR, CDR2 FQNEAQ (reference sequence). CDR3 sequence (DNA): TGTGCCAGCAGCTTCAGTGCCTCCTTAGGATACTATGGCTACACCTTC. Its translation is CASSFSASLGYYGYTF.

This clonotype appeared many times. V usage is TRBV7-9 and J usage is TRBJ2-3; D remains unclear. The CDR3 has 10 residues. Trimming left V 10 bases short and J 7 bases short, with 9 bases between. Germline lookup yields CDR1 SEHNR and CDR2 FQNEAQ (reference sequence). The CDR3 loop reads CATATNTQYF. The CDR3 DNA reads TGTGCCACGGCGACGAATACGCAGTATTTT.

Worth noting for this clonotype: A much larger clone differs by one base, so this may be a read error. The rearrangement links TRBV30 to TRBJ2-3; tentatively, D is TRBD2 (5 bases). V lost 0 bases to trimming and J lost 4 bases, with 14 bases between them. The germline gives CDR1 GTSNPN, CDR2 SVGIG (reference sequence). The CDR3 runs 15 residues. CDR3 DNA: TGTGCCTGGAGTGTCGGTAGCGAGGGCGCAGATACGCAGTATTTT. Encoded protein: CAWSVGSEGADTQYF.

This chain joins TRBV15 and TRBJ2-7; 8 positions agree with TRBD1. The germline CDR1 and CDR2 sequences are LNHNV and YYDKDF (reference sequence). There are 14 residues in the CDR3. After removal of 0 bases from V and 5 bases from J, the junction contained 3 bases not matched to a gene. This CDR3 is CATSRDWTGNEQYF. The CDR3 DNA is TGTGCCACCAGCAGAGATTGGACAGGGAACGAGCAGTACTTC.